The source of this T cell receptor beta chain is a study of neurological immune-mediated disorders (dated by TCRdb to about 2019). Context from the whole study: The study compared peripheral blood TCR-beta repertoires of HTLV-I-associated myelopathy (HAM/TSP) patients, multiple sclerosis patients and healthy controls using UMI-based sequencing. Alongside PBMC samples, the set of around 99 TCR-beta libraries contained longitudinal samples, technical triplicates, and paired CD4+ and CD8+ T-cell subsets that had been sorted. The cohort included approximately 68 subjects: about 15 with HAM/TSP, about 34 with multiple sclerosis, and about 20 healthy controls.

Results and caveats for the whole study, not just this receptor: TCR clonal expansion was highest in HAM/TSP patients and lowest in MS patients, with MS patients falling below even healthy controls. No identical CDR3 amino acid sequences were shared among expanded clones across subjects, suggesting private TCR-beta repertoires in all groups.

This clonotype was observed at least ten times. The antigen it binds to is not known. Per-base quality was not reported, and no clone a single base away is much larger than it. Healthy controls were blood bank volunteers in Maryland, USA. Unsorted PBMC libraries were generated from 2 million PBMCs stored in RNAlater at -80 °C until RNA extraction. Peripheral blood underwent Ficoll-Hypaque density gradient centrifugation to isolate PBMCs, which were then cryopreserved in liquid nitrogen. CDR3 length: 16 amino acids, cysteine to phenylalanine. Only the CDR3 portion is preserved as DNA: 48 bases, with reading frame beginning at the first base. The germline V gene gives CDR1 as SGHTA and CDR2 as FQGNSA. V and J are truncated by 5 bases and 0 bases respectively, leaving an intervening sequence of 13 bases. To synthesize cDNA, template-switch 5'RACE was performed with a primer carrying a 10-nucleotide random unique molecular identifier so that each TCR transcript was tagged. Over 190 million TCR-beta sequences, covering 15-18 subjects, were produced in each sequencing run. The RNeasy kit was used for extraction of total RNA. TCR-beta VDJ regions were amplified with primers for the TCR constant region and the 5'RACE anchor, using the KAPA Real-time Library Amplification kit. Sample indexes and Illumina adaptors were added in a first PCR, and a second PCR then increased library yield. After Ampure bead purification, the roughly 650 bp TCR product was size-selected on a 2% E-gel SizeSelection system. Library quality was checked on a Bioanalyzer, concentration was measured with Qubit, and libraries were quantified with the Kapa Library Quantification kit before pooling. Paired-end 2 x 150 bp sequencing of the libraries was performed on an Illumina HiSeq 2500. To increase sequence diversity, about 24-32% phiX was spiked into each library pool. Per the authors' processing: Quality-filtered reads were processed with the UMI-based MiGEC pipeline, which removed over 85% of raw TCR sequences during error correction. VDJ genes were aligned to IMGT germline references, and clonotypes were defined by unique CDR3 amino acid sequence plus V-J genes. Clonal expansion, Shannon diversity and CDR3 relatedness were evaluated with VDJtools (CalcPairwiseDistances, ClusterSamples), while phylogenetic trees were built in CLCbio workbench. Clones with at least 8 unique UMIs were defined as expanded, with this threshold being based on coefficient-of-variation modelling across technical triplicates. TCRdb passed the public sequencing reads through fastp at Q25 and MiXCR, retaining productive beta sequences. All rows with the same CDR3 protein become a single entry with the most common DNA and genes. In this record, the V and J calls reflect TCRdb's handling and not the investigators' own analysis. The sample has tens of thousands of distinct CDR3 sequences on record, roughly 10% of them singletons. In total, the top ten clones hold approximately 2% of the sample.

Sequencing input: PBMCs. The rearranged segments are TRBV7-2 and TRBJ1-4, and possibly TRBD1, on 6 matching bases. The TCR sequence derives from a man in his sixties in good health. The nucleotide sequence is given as TGTGCCAGCAGCCCCCGGGGGGCCGCAACTAATGAAAAACTGTTTTTT. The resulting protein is CASSPRGAATNEKLFF.